Following are 14 T cell receptor beta chains from one sample sequenced in a study of blood T cell repertoires in COVID-19. Clones were read by immunoSEQ multiplex PCR, and TCRdb kept only the in-frame ones, dropping some. The sample has about 74,000 clones, 70% to 90% seen once. Material for sequencing was peripheral blood. These receptors were collected from a woman older than 75 with active or convalescent COVID-19.

The chain couples TRBV4-3 to TRBJ2-1, with D possibly matching TRBD2 (5 bases). V gave up 0 bases and J gave up 0 bases, with 6 bases separating them. Per germline, CDR1 LGHNA and CDR2 YSLEER. The CDR3 is 15 amino acids. As DNA, the CDR3 is TGCGCCAGCAGCCAAGATGCGGGCTCCTACAATGAGCAGTTCTTC. Protein sequence: CASSQDAGSYNEQFF.

This clone was seen more than once but under ten times. V usage is TRBV12-3 or TRBV12-4 and J usage is TRBJ1-1; D is possibly TRBD1 (5 bases). The germline V and J ends were trimmed by 7 bases and 1 base, with 10 bases remaining between them. This CDR3 contains 13 residues. The DNA of the CDR3 is TGTGCCAGCACCCTCACAGGGAACACTGAAGCTTTCTTT. It yields the protein CASTLTGNTEAFF.

This clone was picked up a small number of times. The V and J genes are TRBV11-3 and TRBJ2-2; 7 nucleotides line up with TRBD1. Germline V gene sequence: CDR1 SGHNT, CDR2 YENEEA. V lost 1 base, J lost 0 bases, and 5 bases stayed unmatched. The CDR3 is 17 amino acids. The CDR3 DNA is TGTGCCAGCAGCTTAGTTTGTGGGACAGCGAACACCGGGGAGCTGTTTTTT. Amino acid sequence: CASSLVCGTANTGELFF. The whole variable domain, filled in from reference TRBV11-3 and TRBJ2-2, reads EAGVVQSPRYKIIEKKQPVAFWCNPISGHNTLYWYLQNLGQGPELLIRYENEEAVDDSQLPKDRFSAERLKGVDSTLKIQPAELGDSAVYLCASSLVCGTANTGELFFGEGSRLTVL.

The chain uses TRBV9 and TRBJ1-6, with D uncertain. Trimming cost V 3 bases and J 7 bases, with 11 bases left between them. Germline V gene sequence: CDR1 SGDLS, CDR2 YYNGEE. CDR3 length equals 14 residues. For the CDR3, the DNA is TGTGCCAGCAGCGCAGGAGGTGAGAATTCACCCCTCCACTTT. Translated, it gives CASSAGGENSPLHF.

CDR3 sequence (DNA): TGTGCTAGTGCCATCCTACCCGGAGGAGCCTACGAGCAGTACTTC. It translates to CASAILPGGAYEQYF. The chain carries TRBV12-5 and TRBJ2-7, with D possibly being TRBD2 (5 bases). V gave up 7 bases and J gave up 2 bases, with 18 bases separating them. This CDR3 is 15 amino acids long. Germline V lookup: CDR1 LGHNT, CDR2 FRNRAP.

The genes are TRBV24-1 and TRBJ2-2, with 9 positions matching TRBD2. CDR1 and CDR2 (germline): KGHDR, SFDVKD. CDR3 size: 14 residues. V shed 12 bases and J 3 bases; nucleotides not matched to a gene: 7. The CDR3: CAVPSGTYTGELFF. In nucleotides, the CDR3 is TGTGCCGTTCCTAGCGGGACGTACACCGGGGAGCTGTTTTTT.

The chain employs TRBV5-4 and TRBJ2-5; TRBD1 matches at 7 bases. Germline V gene data show CDR1 as SGHNT and CDR2 as YYREEE (reference sequence). CDR3 length equals 14 residues. The V segment lost 4 bases and the J segment 5 bases; nucleotides outside the gene matches: 8. The CDR3 DNA follows: TGTGCCAGCAGCGAGAGTACAGGGGCCGAGACCCAGTACTTC. Its translation is CASSESTGAETQYF.

This chain links TRBV9 with TRBJ2-7; D possibly corresponds to TRBD1 (6 bases). The V gene's germline CDR1 is SGDLS and CDR2 YYNGEE. Trimming shortened V by 0 bases and J by 2 bases, and 15 bases separated the two germline ends. This CDR3 region has 16 residues. In DNA form, the CDR3 reads TGTGCCAGCAGCGTAGCTCCAGGGGCCCTCACCTACGAGCAGTACTTC. Residues: CASSVAPGALTYEQYF.

J is TRBJ1-2 and V is TRBV12-5; weak D call: TRBD1 (5 bases). The CDR3 sequence is 13 residues long. Trimming took 5 bases from V and 14 from J, leaving 21 bases between them. Germline V gene sequence: CDR1 LGHNT, CDR2 FRNRAP. The CDR3 coding sequence is TGTGCTAGTGGTCTCATGGGGGGTTACCCTAGAACCTTC. This codes for CASGLMGGYPRTF.

The chain joins TRBV3-1 (or the pseudogene TRBV3-2) to TRBJ2-1; a possible D gene is TRBD1 (6 bases). V lost 5 bases, J lost 7 bases, and 18 bases lay in between. Germline V gene sequence: CDR1 LGHDT, CDR2 YNNKEL (reference sequence). The length of the CDR3 is 15 residues. The CDR3 sequence: CASSWGAGDRNEQFF. The CDR3 bases are TGTGCCAGCAGCTGGGGAGCAGGGGATAGGAATGAGCAGTTCTTC.

The genes are TRBV7-2 and TRBJ2-7, with 10 bases aligning to TRBD1. From germline, CDR1 is SGHTA and CDR2 FQGNSA. The CDR3 spans 14 residues. V trimming: 4 bases; J trimming: 6 bases; junction bases outside the gene matches: 6. Here the CDR3 reads CASSSRDRGREQYF. CDR3 bases: TGTGCCAGCAGCTCCCGGGACAGGGGACGCGAGCAGTACTTC. The variable domain in full, completed from reference TRBV7-2 and TRBJ2-7, reads GAGVSQSPSNKVTEKGKDVELRCDPISGHTALYWYRQSLGQGLEFLIYFQGNSAPDKSGLPSDRFSAERTGGSVSTLTIQRTQQEDSAVYLCASSSRDRGREQYFGPGTRLTVT.

The gene calls are TRBV9 and TRBJ1-5, with no clear D. Trimming took off 0 bases at V and 1 base at J, with 8 bases between the two ends. The CDR3 contains 15 residues. The germline gives CDR1 SGDLS, CDR2 YYNGEE. The CDR3 loop reads CASSVGGRSNQPQHF. The CDR3, as DNA: TGTGCCAGCAGCGTAGGAGGGAGAAGCAATCAGCCCCAGCATTTT.

The CDR3: CASSGTSHSYEQYF. CDR3 in DNA: TGTGCCAGCAGTGGGACTAGCCACTCCTACGAGCAGTACTTC. The chain is built from TRBV7-2 and TRBJ2-7; 9 nucleotides align to TRBD2. The CDR3 contains 14 residues. V was pared by 6 bases and J by 0 bases, with 3 bases of the junction left unmatched. Looked up from germline, CDR1 is SGHTA and CDR2 is FQGNSA.

This chain uses TRBV9 with TRBJ1-1; D is uncertain. Trimming took 4 bases from V and 3 from J, leaving 16 bases between them. This CDR3 has 15 residues. The germline CDR1 and CDR2 sequences are SGDLS and YYNGEE. The CDR3 sequence is CASSPTRRSYTEAFF. The CDR3 DNA is TGTGCCAGCAGCCCCACCCGGAGGTCGTACACTGAAGCTTTCTTT.